A single TCR beta chain is shown here with its context. This entry comes from a study of early T cells in non-severe SARS-CoV-2 infection. Study in general: Sequencing of unsorted whole blood was done on bulk RNA, leaving chains unpaired.

V lost 2 bases to trimming and J lost 4 bases; unmatched junction nucleotides: 8. Germline-derived CDR1 and CDR2 are ENHRY and SYGVKD. The CDR3 length is 17 residues. As part of library construction, unique molecular identifiers were attached to individual cDNA molecules. TCRdb re-derived calls from the 5' RACE reads in MiXCR, one entry per CDR3 protein. The table lists approximately 79,000 distinct CDR3 sequences, around 13% of them singletons, with approximately 6.5% in the top ten. The sample was whole blood. The chain employs TRBV10-3 and TRBJ2-3, with 11 bases that match TRBD2. The receptor comes from an adult who was a healthcare worker with PCR-confirmed SARS-CoV-2 infection or an uninfected control (not recorded which). The CDR3: CAISEPKLAGAPDTQYF. The CDR3 DNA is TGTGCCATCAGTGAGCCAAAACTAGCGGGGGCCCCAGATACGCAGTATTTT.